This record concerns one T cell receptor (beta chain) sequence. No antigen is known for it. This entry comes from a study of shared clonotypes between healthy human individuals. Study information: CD4 naive and memory got three plates each, CD8 naive two, CD8 memory one. General study points: Despite large depth, sorted-subset datasets appeared incompletely sequenced. In having few donors, the study represented limited genetic and exposure-history diversity. Shared clonotypes across all four donors exceeded non-shared ones in generation probability.

V was clipped by 1 base and J by 8 bases; unmatched bases: 7. Germline V gives CDR1 SEHNR, CDR2 FQNEAQ (reference sequence). The CDR3 spans 16 residues. Repertoires were generated with immunoSEQ multiplex PCR, while TCRdb's copy carries only in-frame clones and drops some. Among a few hundred thousand clones listed, 97% were seen once. The gene calls are TRBV7-9 and TRBJ2-1; 11 bases are a match to TRBD1. The sequenced material came from naive CD4+ T cells sorted from blood. Noted subset: CD45RA+ positively selected. The TCR originated in a woman in her twenties or thirties in good health. The CDR3, as DNA: TGTGCCAGCAGCTTAGGACCGGGACAGGGGGTCGATGAGCAGTTCTTC. This codes for CASSLGPGQGVDEQFF.